This TCR beta chain comes out of a study of T cell responses to AZD1222 COVID-19 vaccine. Study-wide findings and caveats: A mostly white British donor set with more females was recruited, and clonal diversity was possibly underestimated. Across spike, vaccine-associated CD4 TCRs were found, dominant at 160-218 and 743-854. Without day 14 samples, only post-peak T cell repertoires were studied.

V was trimmed by 2 bases and J by 1 base, leaving 13 bases between them. The CDR3 has 16 amino acids. Germline CDR1 MNHEY, CDR2 SVGAGI. Of note for this clone: Its antigen is not identified.

This table comes from immunoSEQ multiplex PCR, and its TCRdb copy is limited to in-frame clones, with some not included. This table holds around 99,000 clones, approximately 90% found once. The chain carries TRBV6-5 and TRBJ2-3; maybe TRBD2 (6 bases). The TCR comes from an adult in good health. This specimen was peripheral blood, taken on day 0 of AZD1222 vaccination. The CDR3 bases are TGTGCCAGCAGTTACGGGTGGGGAGGTGGCACAGATACGCAGTATTTT. It yields the protein CASSYGWGGGTDTQYF.